This T cell receptor beta chain was observed in a study of read filtering for tumor transcriptome and immune sequencing. The V gene end was trimmed by 9 bases and the J gene end by 3 bases; junction bases not matched to a gene: 14. The CDR3 length is 16 residues. Germline V lookup: CDR1 KGHDR, CDR2 SFDVKD. Molecular barcoded adaptors covering alpha/delta and beta/gamma chains were used on roughly 400 ng RNA. TCRdb re-called the reads with MiXCR, one entry per CDR3 protein. The table lists fewer than 45,000 distinct CDR3 sequences, roughly 13% of them singletons, with approximately 30% in the top ten. At least ten counts were recorded for this clonotype.

Sequenced input: a population of CD138-negative cells sorted from bone marrow. J is TRBJ2-7 and V is TRBV24-1, with TRBD1 matching over 9 bases. This TCR was recovered from a donor aged 40 or older with multiple myeloma. CDR3 loop: CATRYCHRGRYYEQYF. The CDR3 nucleotides read TGTGCCACCCGGTACTGTCACAGGGGGCGTTACTACGAGCAGTACTTC.